The 28 T cell receptor beta chains reported below all come from one sample, sequenced in a study of blood T cell repertoires in COVID-19. This table comes from immunoSEQ multiplex PCR, and its TCRdb copy is limited to in-frame clones, with some not included. This sample has tens of thousands of clones, with 88% found just once. The sequencing sample was made of peripheral blood. The receptors were gathered from a human donor with active COVID-19. The donor label of this sample is uncertain.

The chain combines TRBV7-2 with TRBJ2-1; no reliable D call. The CDR3 spans 14 residues. Per germline, CDR1 SGHTA and CDR2 FQGNSA. V lost 6 bases and J 5 bases, leaving 14 bases between the germline ends. The CDR3, as DNA: TGTGCCAGCAGGTCGGTCGTCCTACACAATGAGCAGTTCTTC. Its translation: CASRSVVLHNEQFF. The full variable domain, its missing parts supplied by reference TRBV7-2 and TRBJ2-1, is GAGVSQSPSNKVTEKGKDVELRCDPISGHTALYWYRQSLGQGLEFLIYFQGNSAPDKSGLPSDRFSAERTGGSVSTLTIQRTQQEDSAVYLCASRSVVLHNEQFFGPGTRLTVL.

This chain joins TRBV11-2 and TRBJ1-4, with D uncertain. The CDR3 has 16 amino acids. Germline V CDR1 and CDR2: SGHAT, FQNNGV. Deletions cut 1 base from V and 0 bases from J, with 9 bases between. The CDR3 DNA reads as TGTGCCAGCAGCTTAGGAGACACTTCAACTAATGAAAAACTGTTTTTT. Its translation: CASSLGDTSTNEKLFF. The variable domain in full, with the rest retrieved from reference TRBV11-2 and TRBJ1-4, is EAGVAQSPRYKIIEKRQSVAFWCNPISGHATLYWYQQILGQGPKLLIQFQNNGVVDDSQLPKDRFSAERLKGVDSTLKIQPAKLEDSAVYLCASSLGDTSTNEKLFFGSGTQLSVL.

The chain combines TRBV7-2 with TRBJ1-2; D is unclear. Germline V gives CDR1 SGHTA, CDR2 FQGNSA. V was cut by 3 bases and J by 4 bases, with 18 bases left in between. The CDR3 totals 16 residues. This CDR3 is CASSLNGAGIGYGYTF. Here the CDR3 DNA reads TGTGCCAGCAGCTTGAACGGAGCGGGGATCGGCTATGGCTACACCTTC.

CDR3 sequence reads: CASSYEIAGTTGELFF. The CDR3 DNA reads as TGTGCCAGCAGTTACGAGATAGCGGGGACCACCGGGGAGCTGTTTTTT. J is TRBJ2-2 and V is TRBV6-5, with TRBD2 matching over 8 bases. The trim removed 2 bases at V and 4 bases at J, leaving 6 bases unmatched. This CDR3 contains 16 residues. CDR1 and CDR2 from the germline V gene are MNHEY and SVGAGI.

The rearrangement uses TRBV7-2 and TRBJ1-2; no definite D call. The CDR3 has 12 residues. V lost 2 bases, J lost 13 bases, and 14 bases lay in between. The germline V gene has CDR1 SGHTA and CDR2 FQGNSA. CDR3 nucleotides: TGTGCCAGCAGCTTAAAGACACATTCTCTCACCTTC. It is translated as CASSLKTHSLTF.

This rearrangement joins TRBV5-1 to TRBJ1-2; 7 bases map to TRBD1. Germline CDR1 is SGHRS and CDR2 is YFSETQ. The CDR3 loop spans 13 amino acids. V trimming: 4 bases; J trimming: 3 bases; junction bases outside the gene matches: 3. CDR3 nucleotides: TGCGCCAGCAGCCAAGGGACAGACTATGGCTACACCTTC. Its protein product is CASSQGTDYGYTF.

The CDR3 DNA sequence: TGTGCCAGCAGCCAGACAGGTTTATCCTTGCCAGATACGCAGTATTTT. Protein product: CASSQTGLSLPDTQYF. This chain uses TRBV7-3 with TRBJ2-3, with D possibly matching TRBD1 (6 bases). The ends were cut back, 5 bases at V and 4 bases at J, with 19 bases in the middle. Germline loops: CDR1 SGHTA, CDR2 FQGTGA. The CDR3 is 16 amino acids.

This clone was seen a few times. The chain couples TRBV6-2 or TRBV6-3 to TRBJ2-3; D call uncertain. CDR1 is MNHEY, CDR2 SVGEGT, per germline. This CDR3 is 12 amino acids long. Trimming removed 1 base at V and 6 bases at J, with 5 bases between. CDR3 in amino acids: CASSYLRDTQYF. In nucleotides, the CDR3 is TGTGCCAGCAGTTACTTGCGGGATACGCAGTATTTT.

V and J are TRBV5-4 and TRBJ1-2, with a possible D match to TRBD1 (5 bases). Trimming stripped 3 bases from V and 5 bases from J, with 11 bases between. The CDR3 is 13 residues long. Germline V CDR1 and CDR2: SGHNT, YYREEE (reference sequence). The CDR3 spells CASSSRDSYGYTF. CDR3 sequence (DNA): TGTGCCAGCAGCTCCAGGGATTCGTATGGCTACACCTTC.

The chain combines TRBV2 with TRBJ1-4, with D perhaps matching TRBD1 (5 bases). With 4 bases removed from V and 1 base from J, the gap between germline ends came to 10 bases. CDR3 length equals 15 residues. Germline CDR1 and CDR2: SNHLY and FYNNEI. The CDR3 region is CASSGTSRTNEKLFF. As DNA, the CDR3 is TGTGCCAGCAGTGGGACATCCCGAACTAATGAAAAACTGTTTTTT. The full variable domain, its missing parts supplied by reference TRBV2 and TRBJ1-4, is EPEVTQTPSHQVTQMGQEVILRCVPISNHLYFYWYRQILGQKVEFLVSFYNNEISEKSEIFDDQFSVERPDGSNFTLKIRSTKLEDSAMYFCASSGTSRTNEKLFFGSGTQLSVL.

Only one count was recorded for this clone. The rearrangement joins TRBV7-3 to TRBJ1-1; D is possibly TRBD1 (5 bases). The CDR3 loop spans 13 amino acids. The V and J ends lost 3 bases and 4 bases respectively, with 9 bases between them. CDR1 is SGHTA and CDR2 is FQGTGA in the germline V gene. The CDR3 region is CASSLGGGTEAFF. The DNA of the CDR3 is TGTGCCAGCAGCTTGGGGGGAGGCACTGAAGCTTTCTTT.

This CDR3 reads CASSQLGLADNEQFF. The CDR3 nucleotides are TGCGCCAGCAGCCAACTCGGACTAGCGGACAATGAGCAGTTCTTC. V is TRBV4-1 and J is TRBJ2-1, with 10 bases that match TRBD2. The CDR3 length is 15 residues. CDR1 is MGHRA and CDR2 is YSYEKL in the germline V gene. V was pared by 2 bases and J by 5 bases, with 3 bases of the junction left unmatched.

V usage is TRBV14 and J usage is TRBJ2-7, with TRBD1 matching over 10 bases. V shed 3 bases, J shed 2 bases, and the junction held 4 bases outside the gene matches. Germline values: CDR1 SGHDN, CDR2 FVKESK. The CDR3 is 15 residues long. The DNA of the CDR3 is TGTGCCAGCAGCCACCCCGGGACAGGGGCCTACGAGCAGTACTTC. This translates into CASSHPGTGAYEQYF. The whole variable domain, filled in from reference TRBV14 and TRBJ2-7, reads EAGVTQFPSHSVIEKGQTVTLRCDPISGHDNLYWYRRVMGKEIKFLLHFVKESKQDESGMPNNRFLAERTGGTYSTLKVQPAELEDSGVYFCASSHPGTGAYEQYFGPGTRLTVT.

This chain connects TRBV7-2 to TRBJ1-4; TRBD1 is a possible D gene (5 bases). This CDR3 comprises 14 residues. The germline V gene has CDR1 SGHTA and CDR2 FQGNSA. Trimming removed 0 bases from V and 3 bases from J, with 5 bases in between. The CDR3 nucleotides read TGTGCCAGCAGCTTAGCAGGGGCTAATGAAAAACTGTTTTTT. As protein: CASSLAGANEKLFF.

The gene calls are TRBV5-5 and TRBJ2-1, with D perhaps TRBD2 (5 bases). This CDR3 is 14 amino acids long. V was clipped by 4 bases and J by 8 bases, with 16 bases between them. CDR1 is SGHKS and CDR2 is YYEKEE in the germline V gene (reference sequence). The CDR3 DNA follows: TGTGCCAGCAGCCCTTCGTGGCTAGCCGATGAGCAGTTCTTC. Protein: CASSPSWLADEQFF.

The rearrangement uses TRBV10-3 and TRBJ2-3; 8 positions agree with TRBD2. The length of the CDR3 is 17 residues. Germline lookup yields CDR1 ENHRY and CDR2 SYGVKD. V was pared by 4 bases and J by 0 bases, with 9 bases of the junction left unmatched. The DNA of the CDR3 is TGTGCCATCAGTGCCGGCAGCGGGGGCCCAAGCACAGATACGCAGTATTTT. Its translation is CAISAGSGGPSTDTQYF.

The rearrangement joins TRBV18 to TRBJ2-5, with TRBD1 matching over 8 bases. CDR3 length: 17 amino acids. CDR1 KGHSH and CDR2 LQKENI come from the germline V gene. After removal of 0 bases from V and 3 bases from J, the junction contained 9 bases not matched to a gene. The CDR3 DNA follows: TGTGCCAGCTCACCACCGTTAGGCAGGGGGCCGAAAGAGACCCAGTACTTC. It is translated as CASSPPLGRGPKETQYF. Using reference TRBV18 and TRBJ2-5 for the parts outside the CDR3, the full variable domain is NAGVMQNPRHLVRRRGQEARLRCSPMKGHSHVYWYRQLPEEGLKFMVYLQKENIIDESGMPKERFSAEFPKEGPSILRIQQVVRGDSAAYFCASSPPLGRGPKETQYFGPGTRLLVL.

The CDR3 loop reads CASSQIGNSAVGSYNEQFF. The CDR3 DNA sequence: TGTGCCAGCAGCCAAATAGGTAATAGCGCAGTTGGTTCCTACAATGAGCAGTTCTTC. This chain uses TRBV3-1 (or the pseudogene TRBV3-2) with TRBJ2-1, with a tentative D call TRBD2 (5 bases). Germline V CDR1 and CDR2: LGHDT, YNNKEL (reference sequence). The ends were cut back, 2 bases at V and 1 base at J, with 21 bases in the middle. The CDR3 length is 19 residues.

The gene calls are TRBV7-8 and TRBJ2-1, with D perhaps TRBD2 (6 bases). The CDR3 length is 14 residues. The V gene's germline CDR1 is SGHVS and CDR2 FQNEAQ. Trimming left V 3 bases short and J 1 base short, with 7 bases between. The CDR3, as DNA: TGTGCCAGCAGCTTTAGCGGATCCTACAATGAGCAGTTCTTC. It translates to CASSFSGSYNEQFF.

This sequence joins TRBV4-3 and TRBJ2-3; 11 bases are a match to TRBD1. The junction had 4 bases not matched to a gene; V was cut back by 0 bases and J by 5 bases. The CDR3 spans 16 residues. Germline V gene sequence: CDR1 LGHNA, CDR2 YSLEER. The CDR3 region is CASSQETGTGGDTQYF. In DNA, the CDR3 is TGCGCCAGCAGCCAAGAAACCGGGACAGGGGGAGATACGCAGTATTTT.

The J gene is TRBJ2-5, the V gene TRBV2; 11 nucleotides match TRBD1. V gave up 3 bases and J gave up 0 bases; unmatched junction bases: 3. Per germline, CDR1 SNHLY and CDR2 FYNNEI. CDR3 length equals 16 residues. The CDR3 region has the DNA TGTGCCAGCAGTGACCCGGGACAGGGGGACCAAGAGACCCAGTACTTC. Amino acids: CASSDPGQGDQETQYF. Drawing the rest from reference TRBV2 and TRBJ2-5, the complete variable domain is EPEVTQTPSHQVTQMGQEVILRCVPISNHLYFYWYRQILGQKVEFLVSFYNNEISEKSEIFDDQFSVERPDGSNFTLKIRSTKLEDSAMYFCASSDPGQGDQETQYFGPGTRLLVL.

The chain has TRBV7-9 and TRBJ2-1; possibly TRBD1 for D (6 bases). The V and J ends lost 5 bases and 5 bases respectively, with 10 bases between them. CDR3 length equals 13 residues. Germline V gives CDR1 SEHNR, CDR2 FQNEAQ (reference sequence). In nucleotides, the CDR3 is TGTGCCAGCAGCGCCAACAGGGACAATGAGCAGTTCTTC. This encodes CASSANRDNEQFF.

In the case of this clone: A read error may account for a junction end that differs from germline. The chain links TRBV6-5 to TRBJ2-4; TRBD1 matches 8 bases. The CDR3 contains 13 residues. Germline V gene data show CDR1 as MNHEY and CDR2 as SVGAGI. CDR3: CASKPTPSDRARF. CDR3 DNA: TGTGCCAGCAAGCCGACCCCCTCGGACAGGGCTCGATTC.

The J gene is TRBJ2-1, the V gene TRBV5-6; 9 bases match TRBD2. V lost 4 bases to trimming and J lost 6 bases; unmatched junction nucleotides: 20. The CDR3 runs to 19 residues. Germline CDR1 is SGHDT and CDR2 is YYEEEE. The CDR3 reads CASSPPTSGGLKGFNEQFF. The CDR3 DNA follows: TGTGCCAGCAGCCCCCCGACCAGCGGGGGGCTGAAAGGGTTCAATGAGCAGTTCTTC.

V and J are TRBV3-1 (or the pseudogene TRBV3-2) and TRBJ1-1, with D perhaps matching TRBD1 (5 bases). Germline V gene data show CDR1 as LGHDT and CDR2 as YNNKEL (reference sequence). Between the trimmed V and J ends, which lost 0 bases and 5 bases, there was a span of 16 bases. This CDR3 contains 16 residues. The CDR3 nucleotides are TGTGCCAGCAGCCAAGATAGGCCACCTAGGACAACTGAAGCTTTCTTT. Protein: CASSQDRPPRTTEAFF.

The chain is built from TRBV27 and TRBJ2-3, with TRBD2 as a possible D gene (7 bases). V was shortened by 4 bases and J by 3 bases, with 23 bases between the two germline ends. This CDR3 has 18 residues. CDR1 is MNHEY, CDR2 SMNVEV, per germline (reference sequence). The CDR3, as DNA: TGTGCCAGCAGTTGGAGGGGGGGGGCCGGGTATACAACAGATACGCAGTATTTT. This sequence encodes CASSWRGGAGYTTDTQYF.

V and J are TRBV5-4 and TRBJ2-7; D perhaps matches TRBD1 (6 bases). This CDR3 is 18 amino acids long. Germline V gives CDR1 SGHNT, CDR2 YYREEE (reference sequence). The V end was cut by 2 bases, the J end by 1 base, with 22 bases between. DNA of the CDR3: TGTGCCAGCAGCTTATTTTCCCTTTTACCAGGGGTTTCCTACGAGCAGTACTTC. Translating it yields CASSLFSLLPGVSYEQYF.

The chain links TRBV2 to TRBJ1-4, with 10 bases matching TRBD1. The CDR3 is 14 amino acids. V gave up 4 bases and J gave up 6 bases; unmatched junction bases: 2. CDR1 SNHLY and CDR2 FYNNEI come from the germline V gene. The CDR3 region is CASSVGQGYEKLFF. CDR3 sequence (DNA): TGTGCCAGCAGTGTGGGACAGGGGTATGAAAAACTGTTTTTT.